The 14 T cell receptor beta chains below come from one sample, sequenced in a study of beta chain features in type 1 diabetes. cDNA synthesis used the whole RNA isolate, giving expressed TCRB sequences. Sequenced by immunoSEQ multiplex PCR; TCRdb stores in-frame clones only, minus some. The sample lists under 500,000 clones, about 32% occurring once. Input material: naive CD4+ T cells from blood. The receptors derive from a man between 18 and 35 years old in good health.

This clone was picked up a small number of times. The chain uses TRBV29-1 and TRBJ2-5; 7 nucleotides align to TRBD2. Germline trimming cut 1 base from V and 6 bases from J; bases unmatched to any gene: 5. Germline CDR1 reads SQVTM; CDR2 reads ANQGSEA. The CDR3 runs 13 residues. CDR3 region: CSVEGTSSQTQYF. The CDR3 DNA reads TGCAGCGTTGAAGGGACTAGTTCACAGACCCAGTACTTC.

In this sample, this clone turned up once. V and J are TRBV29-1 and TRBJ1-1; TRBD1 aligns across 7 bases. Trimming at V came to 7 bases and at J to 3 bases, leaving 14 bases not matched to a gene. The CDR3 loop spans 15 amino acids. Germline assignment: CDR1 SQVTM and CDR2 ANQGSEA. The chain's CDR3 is CSAHGKTGWDTEAFF. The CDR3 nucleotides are TGCAGCGCACATGGTAAGACAGGGTGGGACACTGAAGCTTTCTTT.

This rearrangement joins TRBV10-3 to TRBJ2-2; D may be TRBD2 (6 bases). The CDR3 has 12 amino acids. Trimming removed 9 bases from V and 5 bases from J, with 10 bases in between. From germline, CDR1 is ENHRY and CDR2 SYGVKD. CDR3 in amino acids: CAIAGTTGELFF. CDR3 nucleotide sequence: TGTGCCATAGCAGGGACTACCGGGGAGCTGTTTTTT.

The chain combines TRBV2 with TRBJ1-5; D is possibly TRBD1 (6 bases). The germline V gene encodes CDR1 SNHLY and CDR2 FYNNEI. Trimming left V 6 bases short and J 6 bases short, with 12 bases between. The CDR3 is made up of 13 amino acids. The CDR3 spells CASSRGAGQPQHF. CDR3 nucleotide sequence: TGTGCCAGCAGCAGGGGAGCTGGTCAGCCCCAGCATTTT.

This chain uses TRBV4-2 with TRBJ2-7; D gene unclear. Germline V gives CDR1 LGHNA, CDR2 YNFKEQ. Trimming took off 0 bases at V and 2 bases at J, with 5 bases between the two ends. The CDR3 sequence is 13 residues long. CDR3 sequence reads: CASSQDSTYEQYF. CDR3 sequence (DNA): TGTGCCAGCAGCCAAGATTCCACCTACGAGCAGTACTTC.

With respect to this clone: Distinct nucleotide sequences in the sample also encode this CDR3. CDR3 DNA sequence: TGTGCCAGCAGCGTAGGACTAGCGGGAGTCGGGTACGAGCAGTACTTC. This gives the protein CASSVGLAGVGYEQYF. The J gene is TRBJ2-7, the V gene TRBV9, with TRBD2 matching 12 bases. Germline CDR1 reads SGDLS; CDR2 reads YYNGEE. V was pared by 0 bases and J by 4 bases, with 5 bases of the junction left unmatched. The CDR3 runs to 16 residues.

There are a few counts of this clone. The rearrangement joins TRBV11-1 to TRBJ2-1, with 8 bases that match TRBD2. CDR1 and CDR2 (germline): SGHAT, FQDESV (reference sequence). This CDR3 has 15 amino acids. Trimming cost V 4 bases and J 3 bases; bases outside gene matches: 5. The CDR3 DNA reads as TGTGCCAGCAGCTCTGAGCGGGAGAACTACAATGAGCAGTTCTTC. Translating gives CASSSERENYNEQFF.

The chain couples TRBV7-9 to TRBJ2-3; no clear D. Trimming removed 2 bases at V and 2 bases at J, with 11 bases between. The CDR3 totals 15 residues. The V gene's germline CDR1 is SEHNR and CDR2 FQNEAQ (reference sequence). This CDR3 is CASSLPSRVTDTQYF. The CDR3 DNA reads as TGTGCCAGCAGCTTACCGTCTAGAGTCACAGATACGCAGTATTTT.

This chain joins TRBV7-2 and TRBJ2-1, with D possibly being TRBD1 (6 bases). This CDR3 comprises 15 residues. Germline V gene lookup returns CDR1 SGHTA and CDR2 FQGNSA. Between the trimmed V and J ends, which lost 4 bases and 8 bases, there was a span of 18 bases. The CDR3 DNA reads TGTGCCAGCAGCTCCGGACGTAGGGGGTTACATGAGCAGTTCTTC. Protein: CASSSGRRGLHEQFF.

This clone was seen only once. CDR3: CASSITSTDTQYF. The CDR3 DNA follows: TGTGCCAGCAGCATAACTAGCACAGATACGCAGTATTTT. The rearrangement uses TRBV7-8 and TRBJ2-3; D unresolved. V was pared by 5 bases and J by 0 bases, with 6 bases between. The germline V gene has CDR1 SGHVS and CDR2 FQNEAQ. CDR3 length: 13 residues.

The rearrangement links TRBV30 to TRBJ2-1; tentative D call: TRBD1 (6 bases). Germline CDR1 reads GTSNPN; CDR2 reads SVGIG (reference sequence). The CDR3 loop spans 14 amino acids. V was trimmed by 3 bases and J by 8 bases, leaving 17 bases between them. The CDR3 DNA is TGTGCCTGGAGGGACAGTCGAAGGTTCCATGAGCAGTTCTTC. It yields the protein CAWRDSRRFHEQFF. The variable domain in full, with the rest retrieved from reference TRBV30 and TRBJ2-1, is SQTIHQWPATLVQPVGSPLSLECTVEGTSNPNLYWYRQAAGRGLQLLFYSVGIGQISSEVPQNLSASRPQDRQFILSSKKLLLSDSGFYLCAWRDSRRFHEQFFGPGTRLTVL.

The CDR3 DNA reads as TGTGCCAGCAGCCCGGGACAGGGGATCGTCTATGGCTACACCTTC. Translation gives CASSPGQGIVYGYTF. V and J are TRBV14 and TRBJ1-2; 10 nucleotides match TRBD1. CDR1 and CDR2 (germline): SGHDN, FVKESK. V gave up 4 bases and J gave up 4 bases; unmatched junction bases: 6. The CDR3 length is 15 residues.

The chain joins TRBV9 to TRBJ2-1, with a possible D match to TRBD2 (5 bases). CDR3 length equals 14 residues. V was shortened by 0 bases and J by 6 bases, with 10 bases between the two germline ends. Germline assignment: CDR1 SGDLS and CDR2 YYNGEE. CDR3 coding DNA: TGTGCCAGCAGCGTAGGGCCGGGATCCAATGAGCAGTTCTTC. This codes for CASSVGPGSNEQFF.

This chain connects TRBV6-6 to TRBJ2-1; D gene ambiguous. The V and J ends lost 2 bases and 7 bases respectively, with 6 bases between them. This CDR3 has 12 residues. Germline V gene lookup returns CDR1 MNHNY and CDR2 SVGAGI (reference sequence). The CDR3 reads CASSYGRNEQFF. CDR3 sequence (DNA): TGTGCCAGCAGTTACGGACGGAATGAGCAGTTCTTC.